The rows below give T cell receptor beta chains drawn from one sample of a study of T-cell memory formation after mild COVID-19. A single record per CDR3 protein comes from TCRdb applying MiXCR to the 5' RACE reads. This sample yields around 390,000 distinct CDR3 sequences, of which approximately 15% are seen a single time; 20% to 25% belongs to the top ten. The sample was PBMCs or a T cell subset sorted from them (not recorded which). These receptors all come from a man aged 18 to 30 who had mild COVID-19 (a few samples of this study predate the infection). Cell type and time point are not known. CDR3s include the opening cysteine and the closing phenylalanine or tryptophan. A D gene is named only where the DNA matches it firmly. Clone size, where shown, is once, few, many, or a class for clones that have expanded.

D gene: TRBD1; J gene: TRBJ1-2; V gene: TRBV3-1; clone size: .; CDR3 protein: CASSQGGQGRGGGYTF; CDR3 DNA: TGTGCCAGCAGCCAAGGAGGACAGGGAAGGGGAGGCGGCTACACCTTC
D gene: .; J gene: TRBJ2-5; V gene: TRBV7-6; clone size: many; CDR3 protein: CASSLAQKSETQYF; CDR3 DNA: TGTGCCAGCAGCTTAGCGCAGAAATCGGAGACCCAGTACTTC
D gene: TRBD1; J gene: TRBJ2-7; V gene: TRBV11-2; clone size: few; CDR3 protein: CASSLTDRVYEQYF; CDR3 DNA: TGTGCCAGCAGCTTGACGGACAGGGTCTACGAGCAGTACTTC
D gene: .; J gene: TRBJ1-4; V gene: TRBV14; clone size: few; CDR3 protein: CASSRAIPTNEKLFF; CDR3 DNA: TGTGCCAGCAGCCGCGCCATCCCAACTAATGAAAAACTGTTTTTT
D gene: .; J gene: TRBJ2-7; V gene: TRBV5-1; clone size: many; CDR3 protein: CASSPGTAYEQYF; CDR3 DNA: TGCGCCAGCAGCCCCGGGACGGCGTACGAGCAGTACTTC
D gene: .; J gene: TRBJ2-1; V gene: TRBV27; clone size: .; CDR3 protein: CASSRQTLGDEQFF; CDR3 DNA: TGTGCCAGCAGTAGGCAGACCCTAGGGGATGAGCAGTTCTTC
D gene: .; J gene: TRBJ1-4; V gene: TRBV4-3; clone size: .; CDR3 protein: CASSQDPGRLEKLFF; CDR3 DNA: TGCGCCAGCAGCCAAGATCCGGGACGGTTAGAAAAACTGTTTTTT
D gene: .; J gene: TRBJ2-3; V gene: TRBV5-1; clone size: few; CDR3 protein: CASSTEQGDTQYF; CDR3 DNA: TGCGCCAGCAGCACCGAGCAGGGGGATACGCAGTATTTT
D gene: TRBD2; J gene: TRBJ2-3; V gene: TRBV20-1; clone size: .; CDR3 protein: CSARGGSTDTQYF; CDR3 DNA: TGCAGTGCTAGGGGGGGGAGCACAGATACGCAGTATTTT
D gene: .; J gene: TRBJ2-7; V gene: TRBV12-5; clone size: few; CDR3 protein: CASGLDSSYEQYF; CDR3 DNA: TGTGCTAGTGGTTTGGACAGCTCCTACGAGCAGTACTTC
D gene: .; J gene: TRBJ1-1; V gene: TRBV6-2/TRBV6-3; clone size: .; CDR3 protein: CASRPHSGLNTEAFF; CDR3 DNA: TGTGCCAGCAGACCCCACTCCGGCTTGAACACTGAAGCTTTCTTT
D gene: .; J gene: TRBJ2-1; V gene: TRBV6-2/TRBV6-3; clone size: .; CDR3 protein: CASSSIAQGLGEQFF; CDR3 DNA: TGTGCCAGCAGTAGTATCGCGCAGGGCCTGGGGGAGCAGTTCTTC
D gene: .; J gene: TRBJ2-2; V gene: TRBV2; clone size: .; CDR3 protein: CASTPGRGTGELFF; CDR3 DNA: TGTGCCAGCACCCCCGGGCGCGGCACCGGGGAGCTGTTTTTT
D gene: .; J gene: TRBJ2-3; V gene: TRBV29-1; clone size: .; CDR3 protein: CSVDDSGLTDTQYF; CDR3 DNA: TGCAGCGTCGACGACTCGGGACTCACAGATACGCAGTATTTT
D gene: .; J gene: TRBJ1-4; V gene: TRBV7-6; clone size: few; CDR3 protein: CASSLGLFEKLFF; CDR3 DNA: TGTGCCAGCAGCTTAGGACTGTTTGAAAAACTGTTTTTT
D gene: .; J gene: TRBJ2-5; V gene: TRBV5-1; clone size: many; CDR3 protein: CASSLQGQGETQYF; CDR3 DNA: TGCGCCAGCAGTCTCCAGGGGCAGGGAGAGACCCAGTACTTC
D gene: .; J gene: TRBJ2-2; V gene: TRBV4-2; clone size: many; CDR3 protein: CASDPGGVIGNTGELFF; CDR3 DNA: TGTGCCAGCGACCCTGGAGGGGTCATTGGGAACACCGGGGAGCTGTTTTTT
D gene: .; J gene: TRBJ2-7; V gene: TRBV20-1; clone size: .; CDR3 protein: CSARETGTYEQYF; CDR3 DNA: TGCAGTGCTAGAGAGACTGGTACCTACGAGCAGTACTTC
D gene: TRBD1; J gene: TRBJ1-1; V gene: TRBV29-1; clone size: .; CDR3 protein: CSVSTGLGNTEAFF; CDR3 DNA: TGCAGCGTTTCGACAGGGCTAGGGAACACTGAAGCTTTCTTT
D gene: .; J gene: TRBJ1-1; V gene: TRBV7-2; clone size: few; CDR3 protein: CASSLSGGRTEAFF; CDR3 DNA: TGTGCCAGCAGCTTATCCGGGGGGCGCACTGAAGCTTTCTTT
D gene: .; J gene: TRBJ2-1; V gene: TRBV6-5; clone size: few; CDR3 protein: CASSYRQLNNEQFF; CDR3 DNA: TGTGCCAGCAGTTACAGACAACTGAACAATGAGCAGTTCTTC
D gene: .; J gene: TRBJ1-1; V gene: TRBV4-1; clone size: .; CDR3 protein: CASSQEPGGTEAFF; CDR3 DNA: TGCGCCAGCAGCCAAGAGCCTGGGGGCACTGAAGCTTTCTTT
D gene: TRBD2; J gene: TRBJ2-2; V gene: TRBV10-2; clone size: .; CDR3 protein: CATQGLAGGGTGELFF; CDR3 DNA: TGCGCCACCCAGGGACTAGCGGGGGGCGGTACCGGGGAGCTGTTTTTT
D gene: .; J gene: TRBJ2-5; V gene: TRBV20-1; clone size: .; CDR3 protein: CSGLPQETQYF; CDR3 DNA: TGCAGTGGTCTCCCCCAAGAGACCCAGTACTTC
D gene: TRBD1; J gene: TRBJ2-7; V gene: TRBV6-5; clone size: few; CDR3 protein: CASSRGQLFYEQYF; CDR3 DNA: TGTGCCAGCAGTAGGGGACAGTTATTCTACGAGCAGTACTTC
D gene: TRBD2; J gene: TRBJ2-1; V gene: TRBV20-1; clone size: few; CDR3 protein: CSAAGLAGGSWNEQFF; CDR3 DNA: TGCAGTGCCGCGGGACTAGCGGGGGGCTCCTGGAATGAGCAGTTCTTC
D gene: TRBD2; J gene: TRBJ2-5; V gene: TRBV6-5; clone size: .; CDR3 protein: CASSSGTIGTQYF; CDR3 DNA: TGTGCCAGCAGCTCCGGGACTATAGGGACCCAGTACTTC
D gene: .; J gene: TRBJ2-2; V gene: TRBV27; clone size: few; CDR3 protein: CASSLSSVGELFF; CDR3 DNA: TGTGCCAGCAGTTTATCTTCGGTCGGGGAGCTGTTTTTT